This T cell receptor (beta chain) was recorded in a study of beta chain features in type 1 diabetes. Study conclusions and caveats: Insertions at VDJ junctions were less frequent in type 1 diabetes patients. These patients also deleted more nucleotides at the same junctions.

A word on this clone: What it binds is not known.

cDNA synthesis used the whole RNA isolate, giving expressed TCRB sequences. Generated by immunoSEQ multiplex PCR, the TCRdb table keeps only in-frame clones and is missing some. The sample shows hundreds of thousands of clones, less than 20% of them seen only once. Germline assignment: CDR1 LGHNA and CDR2 YNFKEQ. Trimming cost V 4 bases and J 4 bases, with 11 bases left between them. This CDR3 region has 14 residues. One heparinised blood draw, averaging roughly 0.11 L, came from each donor. The TCR sequence derives from a man aged 18 to 29 in good health. The material sequenced was naive CD4+ T cells from blood. The genes are TRBV4-2 and TRBJ2-1; unclear D gene. DNA of the CDR3: TGTGCCAGCAGCCCAGAGATCAGATACAATGAGCAGTTCTTC. Translated, it gives CASSPEIRYNEQFF.